This is a list of T cell receptor beta chains from one sample in a study of T cells in tumors after PD-1 blockade. Produced via immunoSEQ multiplex PCR; TCRdb's table is partial and in-frame only. The sample has 11,000 to 15,000 clones, roughly 82% seen once; the top ten hold roughly 25%. This specimen was PBMCs, taken after anti-PD-1 treatment. The source is a human donor with basal cell carcinoma. The CDR3 runs from the conserved cysteine through the conserved F or W. The D gene is left open where the match is weak. Size tells how often a clone was seen (once, few, many) or the class of an expanded clone, and some rows leave it out.

j_call: TRBJ1-2
d_call: -
clone_size: -
v_call: TRBV28
cdr3_nt: TGTGCCAGCAGACTCCGGACAGCTACTTATGGCTACACCTTC
cdr3_aa: CASRLRTATYGYTF

j_call: TRBJ1-1
d_call: -
clone_size: few
v_call: TRBV7-9
cdr3_nt: TGTGCCAGCAGCTTACCACGCAGGGTGGGGGCTTTCTTT
cdr3_aa: CASSLPRRVGAFF

j_call: TRBJ1-1
d_call: -
clone_size: -
v_call: TRBV5-6
cdr3_nt: TGTGCCAGCAGCCTGGCCGGGGCGCTGACGAACACTGAAGCTTTCTTT
cdr3_aa: CASSLAGALTNTEAFF

j_call: TRBJ2-7
d_call: TRBD1
clone_size: -
v_call: TRBV4-2
cdr3_nt: TGTGCCAGCAGCCAAAAGGGACAGATTTACGAGCAGTACTTC
cdr3_aa: CASSQKGQIYEQYF

j_call: TRBJ2-7
d_call: TRBD1
clone_size: -
v_call: TRBV12-5
cdr3_nt: TGTGCTAGTGGTTCAAAGACAGGGTTTGTCTACGAGCAGTACTTC
cdr3_aa: CASGSKTGFVYEQYF

j_call: TRBJ1-2
d_call: -
clone_size: few
v_call: TRBV19
cdr3_nt: TGTGCCAGTACTACAGGGTATCGTGGCTATGGCTACACCTTC
cdr3_aa: CASTTGYRGYGYTF

j_call: TRBJ2-1
d_call: -
clone_size: -
v_call: TRBV24-1
cdr3_nt: TGTGCCACCAGTGATTCGGTAATTCAGTTCTTC
cdr3_aa: CATSDSVIQFF

j_call: TRBJ1-5
d_call: TRBD1
clone_size: -
v_call: TRBV28
cdr3_nt: TGTGCCAGCAGTTTACCGGACCCGGGACAGTATTATAGCAATCAGCCCCAGCATTTT
cdr3_aa: CASSLPDPGQYYSNQPQHF

j_call: TRBJ2-7
d_call: TRBD1
clone_size: -
v_call: TRBV2
cdr3_nt: TGTGCCAGCAGTGAGGGGGACAGACGCACCTACGAGCAGTACTTC
cdr3_aa: CASSEGDRRTYEQYF

j_call: TRBJ1-5
d_call: -
clone_size: -
v_call: TRBV29-1
cdr3_nt: TGCAGCGCCACCGGCGGGGGAGTCAATCAGCCCCAGCATTTT
cdr3_aa: CSATGGGVNQPQHF

j_call: TRBJ1-5
d_call: -
clone_size: few
v_call: TRBV28
cdr3_nt: TGTGCCAGCAGTTTCCCGGGGGGCCCCCAGCATTTT
cdr3_aa: CASSFPGGPQHF

j_call: TRBJ1-6
d_call: TRBD1
clone_size: -
v_call: TRBV5-4
cdr3_nt: TGTGCCAGCAGCCTAGACGGGACAGGGAATTCACCCCTCCACTTT
cdr3_aa: CASSLDGTGNSPLHF

j_call: TRBJ2-3
d_call: -
clone_size: -
v_call: TRBV28
cdr3_nt: TGTGCCAGCAGTTTTTCAGGGCCGGGGGATACGCAGTATTTT
cdr3_aa: CASSFSGPGDTQYF

j_call: TRBJ1-6
d_call: -
clone_size: -
v_call: TRBV23-1
cdr3_nt: TGCGCCAGCAGTCATGGGGGTTTGGGTTCACCCCTCCACTTT
cdr3_aa: CASSHGGLGSPLHF

j_call: TRBJ1-5
d_call: -
clone_size: -
v_call: TRBV2
cdr3_nt: TGTGCCAGCAGTAAGGGGCGGGATAGCAATCAGCCCCAGCATTTT
cdr3_aa: CASSKGRDSNQPQHF

j_call: TRBJ1-4
d_call: -
clone_size: few
v_call: TRBV5-1
cdr3_nt: TGCGCCAGCAGCTTGGCTAAGGGGACATACGGAGAAAAACTGTTTTTT
cdr3_aa: CASSLAKGTYGEKLFF

j_call: TRBJ2-1
d_call: TRBD2
clone_size: -
v_call: TRBV27
cdr3_nt: TGTGCCAGCAGGGGTAGCGGGAGGGCCGTCCACAATGAGCAGTTCTTC
cdr3_aa: CASRGSGRAVHNEQFF

j_call: TRBJ1-3
d_call: -
clone_size: -
v_call: TRBV6-2/TRBV6-3
cdr3_nt: TGTGCCAGCAGTTACGGCAACAGAGTCTCTGGAAACACCATATATTTT
cdr3_aa: CASSYGNRVSGNTIYF

j_call: TRBJ1-2
d_call: -
clone_size: once
v_call: TRBV12-5
cdr3_nt: TGTGCTAGTGGTTTGGTACCAGCAGCTAACTATGGCTACACCTTC
cdr3_aa: CASGLVPAANYGYTF

j_call: TRBJ1-6
d_call: -
clone_size: -
v_call: TRBV10-3
cdr3_nt: TGTGCCATCAGTGAGCGGGGGGATAATTCACCCCTCCACTTT
cdr3_aa: CAISERGDNSPLHF

j_call: TRBJ2-5
d_call: -
clone_size: -
v_call: TRBV30
cdr3_nt: TGTGCCTGGAGTGTAGCCAGGGGCCTCCATGAGACCCAGTACTTC
cdr3_aa: CAWSVARGLHETQYF

j_call: TRBJ1-4
d_call: -
clone_size: -
v_call: TRBV28
cdr3_nt: TGTGCCAGCGGCTTACGGGGGGGAAAACTGTTTTTT
cdr3_aa: CASGLRGGKLFF

j_call: TRBJ1-5
d_call: -
clone_size: -
v_call: TRBV18
cdr3_nt: TGTGCCAGCTCACCGGAACAGGGTAGCAATCAGCCCCAGCATTTT
cdr3_aa: CASSPEQGSNQPQHF

j_call: TRBJ1-4
d_call: -
clone_size: -
v_call: TRBV5-5
cdr3_nt: TGTGCCAGCAGCTTGTACATATTTGCAACTAATGAAAAACTGTTTTTT
cdr3_aa: CASSLYIFATNEKLFF

j_call: TRBJ2-2
d_call: TRBD1
clone_size: -
v_call: TRBV5-1
cdr3_nt: TGCGCCAGCAGCTTGATGGGACAGGGTAACACCGGGGAGCTGTTTTTT
cdr3_aa: CASSLMGQGNTGELFF

j_call: TRBJ2-3
d_call: -
clone_size: few
v_call: TRBV4-1
cdr3_nt: TGCGCCAGCAGCCAAGCATGGGCAGATACGCAGTATTTT
cdr3_aa: CASSQAWADTQYF

j_call: TRBJ2-3
d_call: -
clone_size: -
v_call: TRBV5-4
cdr3_nt: TGTGCCAGCAGCTTGGCAGGGTCTAGACCCTCGACTGATACGCAGTATTTT
cdr3_aa: CASSLAGSRPSTDTQYF

j_call: TRBJ1-1
d_call: TRBD1
clone_size: -
v_call: TRBV6-6
cdr3_nt: TGTGCCAGCAGTTATCAGGGGGCGAACACTGAAGCTTTCTTT
cdr3_aa: CASSYQGANTEAFF

j_call: TRBJ1-3
d_call: -
clone_size: -
v_call: TRBV5-1
cdr3_nt: TGCGCCAGCAGCCGAGACTTTAGCTCTGGAAACACCATATATTTT
cdr3_aa: CASSRDFSSGNTIYF

j_call: TRBJ1-1
d_call: TRBD1
clone_size: -
v_call: TRBV24-1
cdr3_nt: TGTGCCACCAGTGCCTCGACAGGGGTCACTTTCTTT
cdr3_aa: CATSASTGVTFF

j_call: TRBJ1-1
d_call: TRBD1
clone_size: -
v_call: TRBV5-1
cdr3_nt: TGCGCCAGCAGCCCGGTCGGACAGGGAGATGAAGCTTTCTTT
cdr3_aa: CASSPVGQGDEAFF

j_call: TRBJ2-4
d_call: -
clone_size: -
v_call: TRBV27
cdr3_nt: TGTGCCAGCAAGGGGGACTCAAACATTCAGTACTTC
cdr3_aa: CASKGDSNIQYF

j_call: TRBJ2-7
d_call: TRBD2
clone_size: -
v_call: TRBV3-1/TRBV3-2
cdr3_nt: TGTGCCAGCAGCCCGAGACCACGGACTAGCGGGCCCTACGAGCAGTACTTC
cdr3_aa: CASSPRPRTSGPYEQYF

j_call: TRBJ2-7
d_call: -
clone_size: -
v_call: TRBV5-1
cdr3_nt: TGCGCCAGCAGCTTGGATTTCGGCTTTGCCTACGAGCAGTACTTC
cdr3_aa: CASSLDFGFAYEQYF

j_call: TRBJ1-2
d_call: -
clone_size: -
v_call: TRBV6-5
cdr3_nt: TGTGCCAGCACCCCTGGAGGGATCTATGGCTACACCTTC
cdr3_aa: CASTPGGIYGYTF

j_call: TRBJ2-3
d_call: TRBD2
clone_size: -
v_call: TRBV6-1
cdr3_nt: TGTGCCAGCAGGGAAGCGGGGCGCACAGATACGCAGTATTTT
cdr3_aa: CASREAGRTDTQYF

j_call: TRBJ2-4
d_call: TRBD1
clone_size: once
v_call: TRBV29-1
cdr3_nt: TGCAGCGTTGTCTCGGCAGGGGGCGCAGGCCAGGGCATTCAGTACTTC
cdr3_aa: CSVVSAGGAGQGIQYF

j_call: TRBJ2-5
d_call: -
clone_size: -
v_call: TRBV5-1
cdr3_nt: TGCGCCAGCAGCTTGGGTACTAGCCCCGAGACCCAGTACTTC
cdr3_aa: CASSLGTSPETQYF

j_call: TRBJ1-1
d_call: -
clone_size: -
v_call: TRBV18
cdr3_nt: TGTGCCAGCTCACCCGGACAGAACACTGAAGCTTTCTTT
cdr3_aa: CASSPGQNTEAFF

j_call: TRBJ1-5
d_call: TRBD1
clone_size: -
v_call: TRBV18
cdr3_nt: TGTGCCAGCTCACCAAATACAGGGGTTCAGCCCCAGCATTTT
cdr3_aa: CASSPNTGVQPQHF

j_call: TRBJ2-2
d_call: TRBD1
clone_size: -
v_call: TRBV5-1
cdr3_nt: TGCGCCAGCAGCAAACGTCCGGGACAGGGACACACCGGGGAGCTGTTTTTT
cdr3_aa: CASSKRPGQGHTGELFF

j_call: TRBJ2-7
d_call: TRBD1
clone_size: once
v_call: TRBV27
cdr3_nt: TGTGCCAGCAGCGACTGGGACAGCGACTACGAGCAGTACTTC
cdr3_aa: CASSDWDSDYEQYF

j_call: TRBJ2-5
d_call: TRBD2
clone_size: -
v_call: TRBV30
cdr3_nt: TGTGCCTGGAGCCCCGGGACTAGCGGGAGGGCCGAGACCCAGTACTTC
cdr3_aa: CAWSPGTSGRAETQYF

j_call: TRBJ1-1
d_call: -
clone_size: -
v_call: TRBV5-1
cdr3_nt: TGCGCCAGCAGCCGATCCCTGAACACTGAAGCTTTCTTT
cdr3_aa: CASSRSLNTEAFF

j_call: TRBJ2-1
d_call: TRBD2
clone_size: -
v_call: TRBV7-9
cdr3_nt: TGTGCCAGCAGCTTAAGGGTCCGACTAGCAGGAATCTACAATGAGCAGTTCTTC
cdr3_aa: CASSLRVRLAGIYNEQFF

j_call: TRBJ2-3
d_call: -
clone_size: once
v_call: TRBV29-1
cdr3_nt: TGCAGCGTTGAAGCGTGGGACTCAGATACGCAGTATTTT
cdr3_aa: CSVEAWDSDTQYF

j_call: TRBJ1-4
d_call: -
clone_size: -
v_call: TRBV18
cdr3_nt: TGTGCCAGCTCACCCGCTTCGAGCACTGAAAAACTGTTTTTT
cdr3_aa: CASSPASSTEKLFF

j_call: TRBJ1-5
d_call: -
clone_size: medium-sized
v_call: TRBV6-1
cdr3_nt: TGTGCCAGCAGTGCGGTGGGGGTAGCCGCAAATCAGCCCCAGCATTTT
cdr3_aa: CASSAVGVAANQPQHF

j_call: TRBJ2-7
d_call: -
clone_size: -
v_call: TRBV28
cdr3_nt: TGTGCCAGCACCCCAAACCCCTCCTACGAGCAGTACTTC
cdr3_aa: CASTPNPSYEQYF

j_call: TRBJ2-1
d_call: -
clone_size: -
v_call: TRBV11-3
cdr3_nt: TGTGCCAGCAGCTTAGCCAGCGGGTTCAATGAGCAGTTCTTC
cdr3_aa: CASSLASGFNEQFF

j_call: TRBJ1-5
d_call: -
clone_size: -
v_call: TRBV29-1
cdr3_nt: TGCAGCGTTGGCAGGGGCGGATGGGATCAGCCCCAGCATTTT
cdr3_aa: CSVGRGGWDQPQHF

j_call: TRBJ2-3
d_call: -
clone_size: -
v_call: TRBV9
cdr3_nt: TGTGCCAGCAGCGTAGGGGTGGGACCTAGCACAGATACGCAGTATTTT
cdr3_aa: CASSVGVGPSTDTQYF

j_call: TRBJ2-1
d_call: -
clone_size: once
v_call: TRBV29-1
cdr3_nt: TGCAGCGTTGAAGGCCCTAGTGGTGAGCAGTTCTTC
cdr3_aa: CSVEGPSGEQFF

j_call: TRBJ2-5
d_call: TRBD2
clone_size: -
v_call: TRBV6-5
cdr3_nt: TGTGCCAGCGGGGGGGGAGGGGTTGGAGAGACCCAGTACTTC
cdr3_aa: CASGGGGVGETQYF